This TCR beta chain is drawn from a study of blood T cell repertoires in COVID-19. The CDR3 runs 12 residues. V was shortened by 6 bases and J by 2 bases, with 7 bases between the two germline ends. The V gene's germline CDR1 is MNHEY and CDR2 SVGAGI. Assay used: immunoSEQ multiplex PCR; TCRdb lists only in-frame clones, some missing. The top ten hold around 3% of the sample, which has some 340,000 clones, about 86% seen once. This clone occurred once. Material: peripheral blood. The chain employs TRBV6-5 and TRBJ2-5, with unresolved D. This receptor was taken from a man between 25 and 39 years old with active or convalescent COVID-19. In DNA form, the CDR3 reads TGTGCCAGCAGATCCTCGCAAGAGACCCAGTACTTC. Its protein is CASRSSQETQYF.